Listed below are T cell receptor beta chains from one sample, sequenced in a study of tumor-infiltrating lymphocytes in primary liver carcinoma. TCRdb passed the multiplex PCR reads through MiXCR, listing each CDR3 protein once. Of about 320,000 distinct CDR3 sequences listed, roughly 60% are singletons. Sequenced sample: peripheral blood. Receptor source: a man aged 35 to 55 with primary liver carcinoma and hepatitis B virus infection. CDR3s include the opening cysteine and the closing phenylalanine or tryptophan. Each record gives: V gene, CDR3 protein.

V: TRBV5-4; CDR3: CASSPGLARNTGELFF
V: TRBV6-2/TRBV6-3; CDR3: CASSFLQGSPLHF
V: TRBV11-2; CDR3: CASSSASGGADTQYF
V: TRBV29-1; CDR3: CSVEVSRGVGETQYF
V: TRBV11-2; CDR3: CTSSIRLSASGSEDTQYF
V: TRBV11-2; CDR3: CARGLETGDEQFF
V: TRBV10-3; CDR3: CAISGQGAAGANVLTF
V: TRBV5-4; CDR3: CARSLAGTRFTGELFF
V: TRBV5-3; CDR3: CARSLRGNQPRHF
V: TRBV11-2; CDR3: CASSLVGYEAFF
V: TRBV5-1; CDR3: CASSFTGGAGEAFF
V: TRBV11-2; CDR3: CASRTPGPRQKTQYF
V: TRBV28; CDR3: CASSFLRWIGYSKQPQHF
V: TRBV6-1; CDR3: CASSARINQPQHF
V: TRBV4-1; CDR3: CASRRQDLFGENEQFF
V: TRBV6-5; CDR3: CASCRDSVVQPKHF
V: TRBV6-1; CDR3: CASTTSSYEQYF
V: TRBV13; CDR3: CVSSLMENTEAFF
V: TRBV7-8; CDR3: CASSPSSDTQYF
V: TRBV10-3; CDR3: CAISDDGQGEGYTF
V: TRBV12-3/TRBV12-4; CDR3: CANSFSGGSYEQYF
V: TRBV30; CDR3: CASKDWGEADTQYF
V: TRBV25-1; CDR3: CASSDATWYQETQYF
V: TRBV19; CDR3: CASSIGFQPQHF
V: TRBV10-3; CDR3: CAIKERESNEQFF
V: TRBV11-2; CDR3: CASSFLLGGYKQYF
V: TRBV6-2/TRBV6-3; CDR3: CASSQRYRSEAFF
V: TRBV7-9; CDR3: CASSLAPSLIGTEAFF
V: TRBV11-2; CDR3: CTSSHFRGSGRETQYF
V: TRBV5-5; CDR3: CASAGTGFYEQYF
V: TRBV30; CDR3: CAWSAGGSTDTQYF
V: TRBV6-1; CDR3: CASRATGVCSPLHF